Described below is a single T cell receptor beta chain sequence and its context. This entry comes from a study of PD-1 blockade in classical Hodgkin lymphoma. Sequencing was performed with immunoSEQ multiplex PCR; in TCRdb, only in-frame clones are kept and a portion is missing. This table has about 32,000 clones, about 88% appearing once. Time point here: newly diagnosed, previously untreated cHL patient sample. From thawed PBMCs, CD4+ T cells were purified using magnetic negative selection. Trimming took 7 bases from V and 1 from J; bases not matched to a gene: 8. This CDR3 has 15 amino acids. CDR1 is LNHDA, CDR2 SQIVND, per germline (reference sequence).

The clonotype was recovered from a human donor with classical Hodgkin lymphoma. Material for sequencing was CD4+ T cells from blood. The chain couples TRBV19 to TRBJ1-1; 8 nucleotides line up with TRBD1. CDR3 nucleotides: TGTGCCAGTACTCCCGGACAGGGTCCGAACACTGAAGCTTTCTTT. Protein sequence: CASTPGQGPNTEAFF.